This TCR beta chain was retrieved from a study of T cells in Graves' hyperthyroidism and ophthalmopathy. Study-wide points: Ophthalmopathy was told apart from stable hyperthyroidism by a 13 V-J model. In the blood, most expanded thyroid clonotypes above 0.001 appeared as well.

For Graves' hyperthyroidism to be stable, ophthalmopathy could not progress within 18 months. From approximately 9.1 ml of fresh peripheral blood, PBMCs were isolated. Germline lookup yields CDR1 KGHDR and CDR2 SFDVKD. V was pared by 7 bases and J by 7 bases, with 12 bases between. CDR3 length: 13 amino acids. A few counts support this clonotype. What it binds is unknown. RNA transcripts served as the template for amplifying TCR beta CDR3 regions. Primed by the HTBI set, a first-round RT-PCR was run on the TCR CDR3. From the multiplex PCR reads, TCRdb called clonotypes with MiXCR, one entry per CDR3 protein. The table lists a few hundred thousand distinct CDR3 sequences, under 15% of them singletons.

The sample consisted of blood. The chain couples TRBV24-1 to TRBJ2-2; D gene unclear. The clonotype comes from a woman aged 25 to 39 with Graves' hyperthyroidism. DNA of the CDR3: TGTGCCACCAGGTCCACTTCGCACGGGGAGCTGTTTTTT. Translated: CATRSTSHGELFF.